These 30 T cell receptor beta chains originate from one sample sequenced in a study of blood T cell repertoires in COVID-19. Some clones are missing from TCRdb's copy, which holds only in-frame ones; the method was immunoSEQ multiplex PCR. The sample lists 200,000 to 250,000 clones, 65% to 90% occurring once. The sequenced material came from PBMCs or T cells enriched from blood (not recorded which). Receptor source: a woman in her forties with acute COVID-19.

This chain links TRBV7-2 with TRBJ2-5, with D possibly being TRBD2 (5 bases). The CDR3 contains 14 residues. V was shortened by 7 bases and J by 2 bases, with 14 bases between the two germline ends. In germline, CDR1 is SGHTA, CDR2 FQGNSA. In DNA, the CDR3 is TGTGCCAGCAACAAAGGGAGATTTCAAGAGACCCAGTACTTC. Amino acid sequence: CASNKGRFQETQYF.

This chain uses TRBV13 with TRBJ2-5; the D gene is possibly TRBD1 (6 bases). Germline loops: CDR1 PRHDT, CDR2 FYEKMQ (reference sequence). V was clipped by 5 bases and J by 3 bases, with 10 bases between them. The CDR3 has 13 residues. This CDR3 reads CASSEGQEETQYF. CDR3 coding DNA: TGTGCCAGCAGCGAGGGACAAGAAGAGACCCAGTACTTC.

CDR3 coding DNA: TGTGCCAGTAGCCGACAGGGCTACGAGCAGTACTTC. It specifies CASSRQGYEQYF. The chain uses TRBV19 and TRBJ2-7, with 7 bases aligning to TRBD1. V was pared by 6 bases and J by 3 bases, with 2 bases of the junction left unmatched. CDR1 is LNHDA and CDR2 is SQIVND in the germline V gene (reference sequence). CDR3 length: 12 amino acids.

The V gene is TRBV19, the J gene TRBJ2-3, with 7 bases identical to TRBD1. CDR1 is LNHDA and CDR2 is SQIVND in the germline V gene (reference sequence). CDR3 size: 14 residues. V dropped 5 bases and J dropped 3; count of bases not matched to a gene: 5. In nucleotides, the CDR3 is TGTGCCAGTAGTCCCCGCAGGGGGACAGATACGCAGTATTTT. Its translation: CASSPRRGTDTQYF.

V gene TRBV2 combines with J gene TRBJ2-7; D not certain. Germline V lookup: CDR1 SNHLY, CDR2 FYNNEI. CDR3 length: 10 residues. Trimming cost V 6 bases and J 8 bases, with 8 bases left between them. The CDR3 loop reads CASRATKQYF. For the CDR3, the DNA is TGTGCCAGCAGAGCGACCAAGCAGTACTTC.

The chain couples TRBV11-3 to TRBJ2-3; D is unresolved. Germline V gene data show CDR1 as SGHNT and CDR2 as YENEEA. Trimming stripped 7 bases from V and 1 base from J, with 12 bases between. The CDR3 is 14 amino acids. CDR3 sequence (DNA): TGTGCCAGCAACGCTTACGAGGGCACAGATACGCAGTATTTT. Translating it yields CASNAYEGTDTQYF.

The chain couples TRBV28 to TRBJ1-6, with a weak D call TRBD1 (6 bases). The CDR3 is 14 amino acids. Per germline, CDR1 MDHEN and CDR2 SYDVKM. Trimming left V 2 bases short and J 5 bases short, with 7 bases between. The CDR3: CASSLGQHNSPLHF. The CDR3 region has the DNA TGTGCCAGCAGTTTAGGACAGCATAATTCACCCCTCCACTTT. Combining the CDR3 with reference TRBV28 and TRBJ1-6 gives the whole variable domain DVKVTQSSRYLVKRTGEKVFLECVQDMDHENMFWYRQDPGLGLRLIYFSYDVKMKEKGDIPEGYSVSREKKERFSLILESASTNQTSMYLCASSLGQHNSPLHFGNGTRLTVT.

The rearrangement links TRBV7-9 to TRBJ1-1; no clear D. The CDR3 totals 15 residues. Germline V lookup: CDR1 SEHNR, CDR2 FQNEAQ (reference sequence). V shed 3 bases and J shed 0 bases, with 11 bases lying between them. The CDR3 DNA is TGTGCCAGCAGCTTCGCGAAATCTTTGAACACTGAAGCTTTCTTT. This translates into CASSFAKSLNTEAFF. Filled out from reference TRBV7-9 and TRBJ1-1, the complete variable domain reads DTGVSQNPRHKITKRGQNVTFRCDPISEHNRLYWYRQTLGQGPEFLTYFQNEAQLEKSRLLSDRFSAERPKGSFSTLEIQRTEQGDSAMYLCASSFAKSLNTEAFFGQGTRLTVV.

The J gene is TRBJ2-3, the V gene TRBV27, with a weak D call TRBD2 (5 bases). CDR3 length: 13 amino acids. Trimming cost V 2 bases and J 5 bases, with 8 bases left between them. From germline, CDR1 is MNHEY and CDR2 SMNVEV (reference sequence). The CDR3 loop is CASSLRAGDTQYF. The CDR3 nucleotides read TGTGCCAGCAGTTTACGGGCGGGAGATACGCAGTATTTT.

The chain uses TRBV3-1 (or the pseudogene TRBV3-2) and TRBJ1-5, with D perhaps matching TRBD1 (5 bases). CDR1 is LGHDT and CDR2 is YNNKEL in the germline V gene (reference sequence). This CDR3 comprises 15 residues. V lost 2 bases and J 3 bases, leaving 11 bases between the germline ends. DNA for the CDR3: TGTGCCAGCAGCCAACCCCCACAGGCCAATCAGCCCCAGCATTTT. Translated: CASSQPPQANQPQHF.

CDR3 coding DNA: TGCGCCAGCAGCTTTCAGGTGAAGAACACCGGGGAGCTGTTTTTT. It translates to CASSFQVKNTGELFF. The V and J genes are TRBV5-1 and TRBJ2-2; no firm D call. This CDR3 is 15 amino acids long. Germline CDR1 reads SGHRS; CDR2 reads YFSETQ. V was shortened by 2 bases and J by 1 base, with 9 bases between the two germline ends.

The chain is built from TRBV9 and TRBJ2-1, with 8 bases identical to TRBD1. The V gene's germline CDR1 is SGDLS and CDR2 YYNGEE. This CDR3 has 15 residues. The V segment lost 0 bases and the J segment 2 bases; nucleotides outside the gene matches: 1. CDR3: CASSVGTGPYNEQFF. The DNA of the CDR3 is TGTGCCAGCAGCGTAGGGACAGGGCCCTACAATGAGCAGTTCTTC.

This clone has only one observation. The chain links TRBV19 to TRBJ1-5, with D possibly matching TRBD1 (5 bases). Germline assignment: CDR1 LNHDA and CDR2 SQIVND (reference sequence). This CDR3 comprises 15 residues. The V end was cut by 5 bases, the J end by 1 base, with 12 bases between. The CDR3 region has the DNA TGTGCCAGTAGTTCCCGGGGGGAGAGCAATCAGCCCCAGCATTTT. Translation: CASSSRGESNQPQHF.

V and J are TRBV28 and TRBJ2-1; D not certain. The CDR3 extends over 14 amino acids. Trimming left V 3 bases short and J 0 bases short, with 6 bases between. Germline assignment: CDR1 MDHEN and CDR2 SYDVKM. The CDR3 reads CASSFPGSYNEQFF. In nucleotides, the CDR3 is TGTGCCAGCAGTTTTCCCGGCTCCTACAATGAGCAGTTCTTC.

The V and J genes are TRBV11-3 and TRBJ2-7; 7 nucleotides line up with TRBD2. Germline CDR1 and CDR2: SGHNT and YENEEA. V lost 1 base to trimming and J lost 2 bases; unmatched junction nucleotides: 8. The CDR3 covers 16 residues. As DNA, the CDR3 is TGTGCCAGCAGCTTAGGGGAGGGAGGAAACGCCTACGAGCAGTACTTC. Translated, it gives CASSLGEGGNAYEQYF.

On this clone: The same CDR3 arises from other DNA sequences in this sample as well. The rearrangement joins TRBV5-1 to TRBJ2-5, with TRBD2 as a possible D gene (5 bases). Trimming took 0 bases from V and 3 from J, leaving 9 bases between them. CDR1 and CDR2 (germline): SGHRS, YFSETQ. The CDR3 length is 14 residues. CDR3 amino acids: CASSLVSGKETQYF. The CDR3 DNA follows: TGCGCCAGCAGCTTGGTTTCGGGGAAAGAGACCCAGTACTTC.

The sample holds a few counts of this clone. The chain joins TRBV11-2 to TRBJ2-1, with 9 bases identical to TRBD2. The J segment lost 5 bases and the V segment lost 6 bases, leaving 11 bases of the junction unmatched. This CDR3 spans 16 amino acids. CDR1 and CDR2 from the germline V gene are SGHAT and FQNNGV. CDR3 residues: CASRPSTSGRNNEQFF. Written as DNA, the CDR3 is TGTGCCAGCAGACCCTCCACTAGCGGGCGGAACAATGAGCAGTTCTTC. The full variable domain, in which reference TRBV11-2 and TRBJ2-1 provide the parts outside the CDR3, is EAGVAQSPRYKIIEKRQSVAFWCNPISGHATLYWYQQILGQGPKLLIQFQNNGVVDDSQLPKDRFSAERLKGVDSTLKIQPAKLEDSAVYLCASRPSTSGRNNEQFFGPGTRLTVL.

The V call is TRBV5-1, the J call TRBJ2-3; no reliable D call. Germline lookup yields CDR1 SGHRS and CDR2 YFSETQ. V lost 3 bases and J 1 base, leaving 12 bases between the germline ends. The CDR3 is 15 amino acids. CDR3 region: CASSSAASGTDTQYF. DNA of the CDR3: TGCGCCAGCAGCTCGGCGGCGTCTGGCACAGATACGCAGTATTTT.

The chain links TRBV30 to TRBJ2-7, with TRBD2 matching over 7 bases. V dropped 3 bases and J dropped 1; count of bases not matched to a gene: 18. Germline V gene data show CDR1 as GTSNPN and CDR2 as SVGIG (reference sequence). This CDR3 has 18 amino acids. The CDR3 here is CAWRALYQSGMPSYEQYF. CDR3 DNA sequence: TGTGCCTGGAGGGCCTTGTACCAAAGCGGGATGCCTTCCTACGAGCAGTACTTC.

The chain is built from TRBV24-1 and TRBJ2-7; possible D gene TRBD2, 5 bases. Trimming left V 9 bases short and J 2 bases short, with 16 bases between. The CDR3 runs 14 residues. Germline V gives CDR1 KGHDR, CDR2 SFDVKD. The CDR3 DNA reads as TGTGCCACCCCTAACCAGCCGGGGACCTACGAGCAGTACTTC. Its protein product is CATPNQPGTYEQYF.

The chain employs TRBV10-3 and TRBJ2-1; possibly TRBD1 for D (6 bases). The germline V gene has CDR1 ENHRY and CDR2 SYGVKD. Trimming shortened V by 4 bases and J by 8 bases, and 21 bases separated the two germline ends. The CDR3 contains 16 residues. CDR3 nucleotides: TGTGCCATCAGTGGTTCCGGGACACCGGACGGAGATGAGCAGTTCTTC. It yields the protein CAISGSGTPDGDEQFF.

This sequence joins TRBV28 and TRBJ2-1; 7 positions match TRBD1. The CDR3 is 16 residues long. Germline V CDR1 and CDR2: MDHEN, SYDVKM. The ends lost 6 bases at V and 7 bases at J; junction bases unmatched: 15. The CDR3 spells CASSRQGSSLGNEQFF. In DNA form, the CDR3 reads TGTGCCAGCAGCCGACAGGGATCTTCTTTAGGAAATGAGCAGTTCTTC.

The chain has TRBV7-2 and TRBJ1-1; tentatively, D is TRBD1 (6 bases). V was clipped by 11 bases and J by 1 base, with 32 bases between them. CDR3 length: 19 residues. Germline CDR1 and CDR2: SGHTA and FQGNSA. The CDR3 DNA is TGTGCCCCCCGCCCAAACCCCGCGGGGGGGGGCCAGGGGAACACTGAAGCTTTCTTT. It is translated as CAPRPNPAGGGQGNTEAFF.

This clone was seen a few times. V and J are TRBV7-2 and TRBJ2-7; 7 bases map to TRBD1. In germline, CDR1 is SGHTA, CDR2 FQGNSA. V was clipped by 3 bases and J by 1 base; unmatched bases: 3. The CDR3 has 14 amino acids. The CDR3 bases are TGTGCCAGCAGCTTCGACAGGGCATCCTACGAGCAGTACTTC. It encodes CASSFDRASYEQYF.

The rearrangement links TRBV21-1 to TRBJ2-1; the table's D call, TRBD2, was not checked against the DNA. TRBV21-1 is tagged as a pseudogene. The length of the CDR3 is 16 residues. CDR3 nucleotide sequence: TGTGCCAGCAGCACTATACTAGCGGGAGTTTGTAATGAGCAGTTCTTC. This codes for CASSTILAGVCNEQFF.

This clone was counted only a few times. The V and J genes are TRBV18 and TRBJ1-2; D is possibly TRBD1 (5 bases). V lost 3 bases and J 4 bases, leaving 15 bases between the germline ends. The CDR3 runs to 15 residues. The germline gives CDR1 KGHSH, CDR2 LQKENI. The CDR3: CASSPTTGVGYGYTF. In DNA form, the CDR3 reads TGTGCCAGCTCACCGACTACGGGGGTCGGCTATGGCTACACCTTC.

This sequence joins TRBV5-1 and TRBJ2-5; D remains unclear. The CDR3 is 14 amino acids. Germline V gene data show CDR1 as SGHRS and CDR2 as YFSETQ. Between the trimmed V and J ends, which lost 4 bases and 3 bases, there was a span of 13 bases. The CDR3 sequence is CASSLGSAEETQYF. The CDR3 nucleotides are TGCGCCAGCAGCCTGGGCAGCGCAGAAGAGACCCAGTACTTC.

CDR3 DNA sequence: TGTGCCAGTAGACCGACAGGGGCGGCGGGCTACACCTTC. It specifies CASRPTGAAGYTF. The rearrangement uses TRBV19 and TRBJ1-2; TRBD1 matches at 8 bases. Germline lookup yields CDR1 LNHDA and CDR2 SQIVND (reference sequence). V shed 6 bases and J 8 bases; nucleotides not matched to a gene: 8. The CDR3 loop spans 13 amino acids. Full variable domain (remainder filled in from reference TRBV19 and TRBJ1-2): DGGITQSPKYLFRKEGQNVTLSCEQNLNHDAMYWYRQDPGQGLRLIYYSQIVNDFQKGDIAEGYSVSREKKESFPLTVTSAQKNPTAFYLCASRPTGAAGYTFGSGTRLTVV.

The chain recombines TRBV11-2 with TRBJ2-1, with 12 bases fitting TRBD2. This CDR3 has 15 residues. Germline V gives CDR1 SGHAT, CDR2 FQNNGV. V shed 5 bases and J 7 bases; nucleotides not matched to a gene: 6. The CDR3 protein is CASSRGLAGSNEQFF. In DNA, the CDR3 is TGTGCCAGCAGCCGGGGACTAGCGGGCTCAAATGAGCAGTTCTTC. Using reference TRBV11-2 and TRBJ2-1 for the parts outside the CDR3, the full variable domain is EAGVAQSPRYKIIEKRQSVAFWCNPISGHATLYWYQQILGQGPKLLIQFQNNGVVDDSQLPKDRFSAERLKGVDSTLKIQPAKLEDSAVYLCASSRGLAGSNEQFFGPGTRLTVL.

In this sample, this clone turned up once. In DNA form, the CDR3 reads TGTGCCAGCAGCTTACAGGGCGATCAGCCCCAGCATTTT. It translates to CASSLQGDQPQHF. J is TRBJ1-5 and V is TRBV7-9, with D perhaps matching TRBD1 (5 bases). The CDR3 extends over 13 amino acids. V lost 2 bases, J lost 5 bases, and 7 bases lay in between. Germline loops: CDR1 SEHNR, CDR2 FQNEAQ (reference sequence). Based on the CDR3 plus reference TRBV7-9 and TRBJ1-5, the full variable domain is DTGVSQNPRHKITKRGQNVTFRCDPISEHNRLYWYRQTLGQGPEFLTYFQNEAQLEKSRLLSDRFSAERPKGSFSTLEIQRTEQGDSAMYLCASSLQGDQPQHFGDGTRLSIL.